Shown below are 17 T cell receptor beta chains from a single sample sequenced in a study of cytomegalovirus exposure and HLA in healthy donors. 13 Jbeta primers and 60 Vbeta primers were used for the PCR. Sequenced by immunoSEQ multiplex PCR; TCRdb stores in-frame clones only, minus some. This sample has more than 110,000 clones; 60% to 80% occur once, and the top ten carry approximately 5%. The sequenced material came from PBMCs. The receptors come from a woman aged 45-60 years in good health and CMV-seronegative.

V is TRBV7-9 and J is TRBJ1-4, with 10 bases fitting TRBD1. In germline, CDR1 is SEHNR, CDR2 FQNEAQ (reference sequence). The CDR3 runs 19 residues. V gave up 3 bases and J gave up 0 bases; unmatched junction bases: 10. CDR3 amino acids: CASSFTTGGPLATNEKLFF. The CDR3 DNA is TGTGCCAGCAGCTTTACGACAGGGGGCCCCCTTGCAACTAATGAAAAACTGTTTTTT.

As concerns this clone: One junction end does not reproduce the germline sequence, and a read error may be involved. The CDR3 spells CASSLGLTGTGELFF. The DNA for the CDR3 is TGTGCTAGCAGCTTAGGGCTAACGGGGACCGGGGAGCTGTTTTTT. The chain has TRBV7-7 and TRBJ2-2; D may be TRBD2 (5 bases). The CDR3 sequence is 15 residues long. Germline CDR1 is SSHAT and CDR2 is FNYEAQ (reference sequence).

The rearrangement links TRBV30 to TRBJ1-2, with 10 bases identical to TRBD1. The CDR3 has 13 residues. Germline loops: CDR1 GTSNPN, CDR2 SVGIG (reference sequence). V lost 2 bases, J lost 7 bases, and 4 bases stayed unmatched. The DNA of the CDR3 is TGTGCCTGGAGTAGACAGGGGGCGGGTGGCTACACCTTC. It encodes CAWSRQGAGGYTF.

This rearrangement joins TRBV20-1 to TRBJ1-1; D is unclear. From germline, CDR1 is DFQATT and CDR2 SNEGSKA (reference sequence). The CDR3 runs 11 residues. The V end lost 3 bases, the J end lost 6 bases, and 8 bases lay between the germline ends. As DNA, the CDR3 is TGCAGTGCTAGGGCCGTCGCTGAAGCTTTCTTT. It specifies CSARAVAEAFF.

J is TRBJ2-7 and V is TRBV29-1, with 10 bases that match TRBD2. The CDR3 length is 17 residues. Per the germline V gene, CDR1 is SQVTM and CDR2 is ANQGSEA. V was clipped by 2 bases and J by 3 bases; unmatched bases: 13. CDR3 nucleotide sequence: TGCAGCGTTGAAAAGGTGGCTAGCGGGGGAAAACTCTACGAGCAGTACTTC. It translates to CSVEKVASGGKLYEQYF.

The rearrangement joins TRBV25-1 to TRBJ1-5, with D tentatively TRBD1 (5 bases). Looked up from germline, CDR1 is MGHDK and CDR2 is SYGVNS. CDR3 length: 13 amino acids. Trimming took off 5 bases at V and 7 bases at J, with 12 bases between the two ends. Here the CDR3 reads CASSRGERQPQHF. The CDR3 coding sequence is TGTGCCAGCAGTCGGGGGGAAAGGCAGCCCCAGCATTTT.

The chain is built from TRBV11-2 and TRBJ1-3, with D possibly TRBD1 on 5 matching bases. Germline CDR1 and CDR2: SGHAT and FQNNGV. This CDR3 has 17 residues. V was clipped by 1 base and J by 0 bases, with 13 bases between them. DNA for the CDR3: TGTGCCAGCAGCTTAGTCCGGGGGACGAGCTCTGGAAACACCATATATTTT. Amino acid sequence: CASSLVRGTSSGNTIYF.

This clone was seen just once. V usage is TRBV11-2 and J usage is TRBJ2-7; TRBD2 agrees at 8 bases. Trimming cost V 5 bases and J 2 bases; bases outside gene matches: 8. The CDR3 runs to 15 residues. CDR1 and CDR2 (germline): SGHAT, FQNNGV. The CDR3 DNA reads as TGTGCCAGCAGCCGATTAGCGGGACACACCTACGAGCAGTACTTC. Its translation is CASSRLAGHTYEQYF. The full variable domain, with the rest looked up from reference TRBV11-2 and TRBJ2-7, is EAGVAQSPRYKIIEKRQSVAFWCNPISGHATLYWYQQILGQGPKLLIQFQNNGVVDDSQLPKDRFSAERLKGVDSTLKIQPAKLEDSAVYLCASSRLAGHTYEQYFGPGTRLTVT.

The chain links TRBV4-1 to TRBJ1-2; tentatively, D is TRBD1 (5 bases). The ends were cut back, 0 bases at V and 4 bases at J, with 15 bases in the middle. CDR1 is MGHRA, CDR2 YSYEKL, per germline. The CDR3 consists of 16 residues. CDR3 coding DNA: TGCGCCAGCAGCCAAGATGGGCGGACACGGGCCTATGGCTACACCTTC. As protein: CASSQDGRTRAYGYTF.

In its sample, this clone was seen once. The rearrangement joins TRBV19 to TRBJ2-7; 9 bases match TRBD1. CDR1 and CDR2 (germline): LNHDA, SQIVND (reference sequence). This CDR3 has 13 amino acids. Germline trimming cut 5 bases from V and 3 bases from J; bases unmatched to any gene: 2. The CDR3 DNA reads TGTGCCAGTAGTCGGACAGGGGACTACGAGCAGTACTTC. It translates to CASSRTGDYEQYF.

The chain employs TRBV5-1 and TRBJ1-2; 10 bases fit TRBD1. The germline gives CDR1 SGHRS, CDR2 YFSETQ. This CDR3 is built from 15 residues. Trimming took 4 bases from V and 5 from J; bases not matched to a gene: 8. This chain's CDR3 is CASSDRDRGGYGYTF. The CDR3, as DNA: TGCGCCAGCAGCGACCGGGACAGGGGAGGATATGGCTACACCTTC.

The chain recombines TRBV7-9 with TRBJ1-2; no firm D call. This CDR3 contains 14 residues. V lost 2 bases and J 2 bases, leaving 9 bases between the germline ends. CDR1 and CDR2 from the germline V gene are SEHNR and FQNEAQ (reference sequence). CDR3 sequence: CASSLSRLNYGYTF. The CDR3 region has the DNA TGTGCCAGCAGCTTATCCCGACTGAACTATGGCTACACCTTC.

The gene calls are TRBV14 and TRBJ1-2; D possibly corresponds to TRBD1 (6 bases). Germline loops: CDR1 SGHDN, CDR2 FVKESK. The CDR3 length is 16 residues. The V gene lost 0 bases and the J gene lost 0 bases, with 11 bases spanning the gap. The CDR3 is CASSQERGLANYGYTF. The DNA for the CDR3 is TGTGCCAGCAGCCAAGAAAGGGGGTTAGCTAACTATGGCTACACCTTC.

CDR3 nucleotides: TGTGCCAGCTCACCTACAGGGTACACTGAAGCTTTCTTT. Translated: CASSPTGYTEAFF. V and J are TRBV18 and TRBJ1-1; possibly TRBD1 for D (6 bases). Looked up from germline, CDR1 is KGHSH and CDR2 is LQKENI. CDR3 length: 13 residues. Trimming removed 3 bases at V and 3 bases at J, with 8 bases between.

This clone was seen only once. The chain has TRBV11-2 and TRBJ2-5, with 9 bases lining up with TRBD2. J was trimmed by 2 bases and V by 5 bases; bases with no gene match: 3. The CDR3 has 14 amino acids. The germline gives CDR1 SGHAT, CDR2 FQNNGV. The CDR3: CASSERGVQETQYF. As DNA, the CDR3 is TGTGCCAGCAGCGAGCGGGGGGTACAAGAGACCCAGTACTTC.

This clone has just a few counts. This chain uses TRBV20-1 with TRBJ2-7; D uncertain. CDR1 is DFQATT and CDR2 is SNEGSKA in the germline V gene (reference sequence). The CDR3 sequence is 11 residues long. Between the trimmed V and J ends, which lost 1 base and 3 bases, there was a span of 4 bases. The CDR3 bases are TGCAGTGCTAGAGGCAGCTACGAGCAGTACTTC. Its protein product is CSARGSYEQYF.

The gene calls are TRBV5-1 and TRBJ2-2, with D maybe TRBD1 (6 bases). From germline, CDR1 is SGHRS and CDR2 YFSETQ. Trimming cost V 4 bases and J 1 base, with 11 bases left between them. The CDR3 runs to 15 residues. The CDR3: CASSKGGMNTGELFF. The DNA of the CDR3 is TGCGCCAGCAGCAAAGGGGGTATGAACACCGGGGAGCTGTTTTTT.